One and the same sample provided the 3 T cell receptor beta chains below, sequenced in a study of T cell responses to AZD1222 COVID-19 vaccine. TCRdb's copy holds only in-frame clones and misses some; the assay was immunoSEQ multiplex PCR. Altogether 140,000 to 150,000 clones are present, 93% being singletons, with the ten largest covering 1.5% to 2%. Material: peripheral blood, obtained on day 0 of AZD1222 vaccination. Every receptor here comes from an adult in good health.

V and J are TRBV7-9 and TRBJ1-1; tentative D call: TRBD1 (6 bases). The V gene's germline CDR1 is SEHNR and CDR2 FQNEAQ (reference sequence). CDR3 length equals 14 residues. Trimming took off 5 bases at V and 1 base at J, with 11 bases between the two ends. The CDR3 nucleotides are TGTGCCAGCAGCCCCCAAGGGGGGAACACTGAAGCTTTCTTT. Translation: CASSPQGGNTEAFF.

The CDR3 protein is CASSPLGSFGDTDTQYF. Written as DNA, the CDR3 is TGTGCCAGTAGCCCCTTAGGGTCCTTTGGGGACACAGATACGCAGTATTTT. The chain links TRBV19 to TRBJ2-3; D gene ambiguous. V lost 6 bases to trimming and J lost 2 bases, with 21 bases between them. The CDR3 extends over 17 amino acids. Germline loops: CDR1 LNHDA, CDR2 SQIVND (reference sequence). Full variable domain (outside the CDR3, taken from reference TRBV19 and TRBJ2-3): DGGITQSPKYLFRKEGQNVTLSCEQNLNHDAMYWYRQDPGQGLRLIYYSQIVNDFQKGDIAEGYSVSREKKESFPLTVTSAQKNPTAFYLCASSPLGSFGDTDTQYFGPGTRLTVL.

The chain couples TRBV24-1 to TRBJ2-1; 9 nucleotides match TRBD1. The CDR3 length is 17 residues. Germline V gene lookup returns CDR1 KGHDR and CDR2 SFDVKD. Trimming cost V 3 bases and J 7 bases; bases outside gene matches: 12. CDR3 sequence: CATSDAAGTGSWNEQFF. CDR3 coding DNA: TGTGCCACCAGTGATGCTGCCGGGACAGGGAGTTGGAATGAGCAGTTCTTC.